The clone carrying this T cell receptor beta chain appeared a few times. V was clipped by 0 bases and J by 0 bases, with 8 bases between them. CDR1 and CDR2 (germline): LGHNA, YSLEER. The CDR3 is made up of 15 amino acids. TCRdb's copy holds only in-frame clones and misses some; the assay was immunoSEQ multiplex PCR. Counted here are millions of clones, 90% to 95% occurring once; the ten biggest clones make up roughly 1.7%. The sample originates from a study of shared clonotypes between healthy human individuals. Only CD45RO-negative cells positively selected for CCR7 counted as naive CD8 cells, so terminally differentiated effector memory CD45RA+ cells were excluded.

The gene calls are TRBV4-3 and TRBJ1-1, with D perhaps TRBD1 (5 bases). Sequenced material: naive CD8+ T cells from PBMCs. This TCR was sampled from a man younger than 30 in good health. Some clones in this sample may be carry-over from other donors' samples. CDR3 nucleotides: TGCGCCAGCAGCCAAGATCGACAGATGAACACTGAAGCTTTCTTT. Protein sequence: CASSQDRQMNTEAFF.